This TCR beta chain was identified during a study of blood T cell repertoires in COVID-19. About the study: Sources were T cells, B-cell-depleted T cells, or PBMCs; the material itself was cDNA or gDNA.

Repertoires were generated with immunoSEQ multiplex PCR, while TCRdb's copy carries only in-frame clones and drops some. This table holds just over 300,000 clones, roughly 86% found once. This receptor was taken from a woman in her 30s with COVID-19, enrolled during active disease. The source material was peripheral blood.

The CDR3 sequence: CAISPPGDTEAFF. The CDR3, as DNA: TGTGCCATCTCACCGCCCGGGGACACTGAAGCTTTCTTT. The rearrangement uses TRBV19 and TRBJ1-1, with no clear D. The CDR3 is made up of 13 amino acids. Germline CDR1 LNHDA, CDR2 SQIVND (reference sequence). V was clipped by 10 bases and J by 3 bases, with 15 bases between them.